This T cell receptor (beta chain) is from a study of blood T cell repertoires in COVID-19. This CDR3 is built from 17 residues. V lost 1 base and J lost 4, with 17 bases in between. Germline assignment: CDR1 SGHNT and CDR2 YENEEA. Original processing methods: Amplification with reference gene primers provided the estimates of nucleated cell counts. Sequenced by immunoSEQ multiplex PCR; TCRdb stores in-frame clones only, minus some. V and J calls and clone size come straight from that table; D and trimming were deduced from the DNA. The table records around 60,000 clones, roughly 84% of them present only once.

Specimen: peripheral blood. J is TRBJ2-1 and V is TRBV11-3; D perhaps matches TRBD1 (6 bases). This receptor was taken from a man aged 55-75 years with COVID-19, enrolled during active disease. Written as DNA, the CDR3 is TGTGCCAGCAGCTTAGGCGTGGCAGGGGCAAGTTACAATGAGCAGTTCTTC. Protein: CASSLGVAGASYNEQFF.